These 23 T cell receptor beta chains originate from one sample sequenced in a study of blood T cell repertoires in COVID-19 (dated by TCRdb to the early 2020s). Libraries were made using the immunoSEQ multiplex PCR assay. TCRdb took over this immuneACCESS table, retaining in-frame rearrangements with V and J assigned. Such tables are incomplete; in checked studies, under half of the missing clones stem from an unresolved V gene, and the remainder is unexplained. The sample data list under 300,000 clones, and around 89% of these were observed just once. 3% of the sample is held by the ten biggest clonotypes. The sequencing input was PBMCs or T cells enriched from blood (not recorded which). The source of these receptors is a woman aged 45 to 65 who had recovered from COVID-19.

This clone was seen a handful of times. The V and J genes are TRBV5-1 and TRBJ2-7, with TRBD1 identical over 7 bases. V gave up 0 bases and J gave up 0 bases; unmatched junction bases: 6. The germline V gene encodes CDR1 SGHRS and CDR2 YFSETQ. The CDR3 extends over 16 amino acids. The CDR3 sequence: CASSLGDPGGSYEQYF. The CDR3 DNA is TGCGCCAGCAGCTTGGGGGACCCAGGGGGCTCCTACGAGCAGTACTTC.

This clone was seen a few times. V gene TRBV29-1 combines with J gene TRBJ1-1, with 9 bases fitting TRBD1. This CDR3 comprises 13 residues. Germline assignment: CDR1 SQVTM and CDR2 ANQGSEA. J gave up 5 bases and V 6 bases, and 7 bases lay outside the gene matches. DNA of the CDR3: TGCAGCGTAACAGGGGGCATAGGGACTGAAGCTTTCTTT. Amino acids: CSVTGGIGTEAFF. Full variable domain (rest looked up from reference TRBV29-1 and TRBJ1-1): SAVISQKPSRDICQRGTSLTIQCQVDSQVTMMFWYRQQPGQSLTLIATANQGSEATYESGFVIDKFPISRPNLTFSTLTVSNMSPEDSSIYLCSVTGGIGTEAFFGQGTRLTVV.

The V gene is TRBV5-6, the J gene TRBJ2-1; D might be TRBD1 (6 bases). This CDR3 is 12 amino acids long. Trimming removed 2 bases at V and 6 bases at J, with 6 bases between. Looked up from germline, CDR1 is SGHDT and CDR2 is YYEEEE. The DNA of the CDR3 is TGTGCCAGCAGCTTACAGGGCAATGAGCAGTTCTTC. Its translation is CASSLQGNEQFF. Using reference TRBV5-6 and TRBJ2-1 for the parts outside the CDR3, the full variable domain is DAGVTQSPTHLIKTRGQQVTLRCSPKSGHDTVSWYQQALGQGPQFIFQYYEEEERQRGNFPDRFSGHQFPNYSSELNVNALLLGDSALYLCASSLQGNEQFFGPGTRLTVL.

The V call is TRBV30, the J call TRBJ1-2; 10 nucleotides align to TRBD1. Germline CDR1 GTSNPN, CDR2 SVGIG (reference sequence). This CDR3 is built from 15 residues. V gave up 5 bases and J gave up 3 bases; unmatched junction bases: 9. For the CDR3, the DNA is TGTGCCTGGGAACCTGGACAGGGGGTTTACTATGGCTACACCTTC. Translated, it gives CAWEPGQGVYYGYTF.

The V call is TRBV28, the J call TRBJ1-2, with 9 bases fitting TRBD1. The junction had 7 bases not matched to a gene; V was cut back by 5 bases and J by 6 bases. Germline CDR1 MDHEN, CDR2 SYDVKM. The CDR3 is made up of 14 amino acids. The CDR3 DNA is TGTGCCAGCAGTCCACCCGACAGGGGGAATGGCTACACCTTC. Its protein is CASSPPDRGNGYTF.

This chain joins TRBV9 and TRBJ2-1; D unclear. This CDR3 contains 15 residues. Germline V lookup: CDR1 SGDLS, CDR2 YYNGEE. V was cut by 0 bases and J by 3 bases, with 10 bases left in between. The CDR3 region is CASSVGPADYNEQFF. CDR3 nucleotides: TGTGCCAGCAGCGTAGGGCCCGCAGACTACAATGAGCAGTTCTTC.

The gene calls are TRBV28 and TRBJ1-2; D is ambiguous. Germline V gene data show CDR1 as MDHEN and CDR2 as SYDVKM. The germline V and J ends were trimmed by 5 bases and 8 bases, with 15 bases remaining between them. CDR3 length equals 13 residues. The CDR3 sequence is CASSSFAGGGYTF. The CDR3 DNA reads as TGTGCCAGCAGTAGCTTTGCGGGAGGGGGCTACACCTTC.

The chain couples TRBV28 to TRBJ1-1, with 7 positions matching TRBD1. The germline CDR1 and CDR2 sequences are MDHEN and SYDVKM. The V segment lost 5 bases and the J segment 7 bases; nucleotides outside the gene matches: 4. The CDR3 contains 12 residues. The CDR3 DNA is TGTGCCAGCAGTACCTGGACAGGTGAAGCTTTCTTT. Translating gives CASSTWTGEAFF.

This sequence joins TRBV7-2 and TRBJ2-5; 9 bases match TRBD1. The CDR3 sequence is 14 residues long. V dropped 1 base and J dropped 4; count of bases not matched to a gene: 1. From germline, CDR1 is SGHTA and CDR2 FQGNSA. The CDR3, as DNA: TGTGCCAGCAGCTTAGACAGGGGGCGAGAGACCCAGTACTTC. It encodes CASSLDRGRETQYF.

The CDR3 protein is CASSYEPGQNTEAFF. CDR3 DNA: TGCGCCAGCAGCTATGAGCCAGGACAGAACACTGAAGCTTTCTTT. V gene TRBV5-1 combines with J gene TRBJ1-1; D perhaps matches TRBD1 (5 bases). Trimming took 3 bases from V and 1 from J, leaving 13 bases between them. This CDR3 spans 15 amino acids. Germline V lookup: CDR1 SGHRS, CDR2 YFSETQ.

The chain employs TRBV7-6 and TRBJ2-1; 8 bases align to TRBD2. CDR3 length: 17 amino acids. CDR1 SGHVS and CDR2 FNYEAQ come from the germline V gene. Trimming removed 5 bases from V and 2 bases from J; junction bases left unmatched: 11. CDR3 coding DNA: TGTGCCAGCAGCATGACCGCGGGAGGAGCAACCTACAATGAGCAGTTCTTC. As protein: CASSMTAGGATYNEQFF.

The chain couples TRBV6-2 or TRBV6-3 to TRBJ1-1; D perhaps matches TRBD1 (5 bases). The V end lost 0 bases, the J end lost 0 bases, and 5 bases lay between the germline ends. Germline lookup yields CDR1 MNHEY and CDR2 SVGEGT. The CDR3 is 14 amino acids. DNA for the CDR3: TGTGCCAGCAGTTACTCGGGGCTGAACACTGAAGCTTTCTTT. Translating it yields CASSYSGLNTEAFF.

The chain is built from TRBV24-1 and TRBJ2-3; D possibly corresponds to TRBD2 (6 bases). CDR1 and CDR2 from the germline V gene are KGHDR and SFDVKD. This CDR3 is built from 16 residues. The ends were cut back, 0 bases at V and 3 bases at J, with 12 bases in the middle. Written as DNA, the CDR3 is TGTGCCACCAGTGATTTGGCCGGGAGAGGGACAGATACGCAGTATTTT. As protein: CATSDLAGRGTDTQYF.

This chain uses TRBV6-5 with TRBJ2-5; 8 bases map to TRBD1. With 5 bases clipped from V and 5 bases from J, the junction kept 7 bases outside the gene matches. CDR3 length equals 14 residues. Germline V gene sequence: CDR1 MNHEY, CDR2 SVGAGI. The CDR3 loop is CASSRSQGGETQYF. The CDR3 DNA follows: TGTGCCAGCAGTAGATCACAGGGGGGCGAGACCCAGTACTTC.

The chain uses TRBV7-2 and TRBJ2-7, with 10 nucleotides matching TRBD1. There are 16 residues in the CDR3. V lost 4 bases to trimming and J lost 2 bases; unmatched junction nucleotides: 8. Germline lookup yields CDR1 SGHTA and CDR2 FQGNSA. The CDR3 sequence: CASSSRAGQGPYEQYF. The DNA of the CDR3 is TGTGCCAGCAGCTCACGAGCGGGACAGGGGCCCTACGAGCAGTACTTC.

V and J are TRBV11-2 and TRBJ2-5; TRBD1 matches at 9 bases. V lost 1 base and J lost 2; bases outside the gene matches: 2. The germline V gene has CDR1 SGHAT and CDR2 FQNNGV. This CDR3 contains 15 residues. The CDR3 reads CASSLGTGVQETQYF. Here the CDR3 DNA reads TGTGCCAGCAGCTTAGGGACAGGGGTACAAGAGACCCAGTACTTC.

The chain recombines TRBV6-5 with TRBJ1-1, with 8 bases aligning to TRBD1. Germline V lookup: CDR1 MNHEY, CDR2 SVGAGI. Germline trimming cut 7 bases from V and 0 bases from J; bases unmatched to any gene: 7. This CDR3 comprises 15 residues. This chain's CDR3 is CASKGQAPLNTEAFF. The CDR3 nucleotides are TGTGCCAGCAAGGGACAGGCTCCCTTGAACACTGAAGCTTTCTTT.

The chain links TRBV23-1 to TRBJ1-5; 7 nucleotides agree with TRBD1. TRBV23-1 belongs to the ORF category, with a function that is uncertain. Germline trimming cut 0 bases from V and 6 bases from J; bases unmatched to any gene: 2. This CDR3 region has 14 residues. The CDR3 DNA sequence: TGCGCCAGCAGTCAATCGAGGGGGCCTCAGCCCCAGCATTTT. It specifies CASSQSRGPQPQHF.

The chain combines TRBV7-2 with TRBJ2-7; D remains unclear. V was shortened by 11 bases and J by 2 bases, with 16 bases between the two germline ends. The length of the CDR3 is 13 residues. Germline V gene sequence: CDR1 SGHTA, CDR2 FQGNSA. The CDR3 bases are TGTGCCGTAGCCCGAAGTCCTACCTACGAGCAGTACTTC. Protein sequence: CAVARSPTYEQYF. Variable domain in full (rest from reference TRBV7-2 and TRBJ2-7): GAGVSQSPSNKVTEKGKDVELRCDPISGHTALYWYRQSLGQGLEFLIYFQGNSAPDKSGLPSDRFSAERTGGSVSTLTIQRTQQEDSAVYLCAVARSPTYEQYFGPGTRLTVT.

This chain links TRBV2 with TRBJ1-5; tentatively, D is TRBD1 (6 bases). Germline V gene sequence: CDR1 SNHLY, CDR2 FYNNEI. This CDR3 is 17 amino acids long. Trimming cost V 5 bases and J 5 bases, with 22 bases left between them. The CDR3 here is CASSPAALRDTHQPQHF. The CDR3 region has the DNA TGTGCCAGCAGTCCTGCTGCCCTCCGGGACACTCATCAGCCCCAGCATTTT.

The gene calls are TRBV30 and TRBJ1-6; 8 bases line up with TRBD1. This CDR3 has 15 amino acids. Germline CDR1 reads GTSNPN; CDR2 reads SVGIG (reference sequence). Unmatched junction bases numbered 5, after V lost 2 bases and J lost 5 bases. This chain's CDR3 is CAWSSLTGDNSPLHF. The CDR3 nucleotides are TGTGCCTGGAGTTCACTGACAGGGGATAATTCACCCCTCCACTTT. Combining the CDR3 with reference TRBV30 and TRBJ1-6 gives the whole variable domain SQTIHQWPATLVQPVGSPLSLECTVEGTSNPNLYWYRQAAGRGLQLLFYSVGIGQISSEVPQNLSASRPQDRQFILSSKKLLLSDSGFYLCAWSSLTGDNSPLHFGNGTRLTVT.

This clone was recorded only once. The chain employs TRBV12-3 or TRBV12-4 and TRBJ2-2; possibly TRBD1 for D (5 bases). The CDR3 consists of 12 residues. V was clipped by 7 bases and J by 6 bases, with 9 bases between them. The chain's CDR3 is CASNKGPGELFF. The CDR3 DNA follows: TGTGCCAGCAATAAGGGGCCCGGGGAGCTGTTTTTT.

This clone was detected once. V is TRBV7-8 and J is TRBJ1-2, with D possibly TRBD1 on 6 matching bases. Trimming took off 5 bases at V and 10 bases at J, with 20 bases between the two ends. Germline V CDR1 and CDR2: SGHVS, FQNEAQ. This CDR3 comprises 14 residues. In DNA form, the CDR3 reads TGTGCCAGCAGCCTAAGACGGGACACCTTTTACTACACCTTC. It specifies CASSLRRDTFYYTF.